These T cell receptor beta chains were read from a single sample in a study of persistence of HIV-infected CD4 T cells. No antigens are known for them. Clones were sequenced by immunoSEQ multiplex PCR, and TCRdb holds only the in-frame ones, with some missing. The sample gives about 40,000 clones, approximately 86% of which show up once; approximately 1.3% is in the top ten. Material: CD4+ T cells sorted from PBMCs after approximately 18-hour stimulation, obtained from a patient who received antiretroviral therapy. The source is an adult man with HIV who was CMV-seropositive. Each CDR3 is given with its conserved first and last residue. A D gene is named only where the DNA matches it firmly. The size of a clone is reported for some rows only, either as once, few or many, or as a class for expanded clones.

abundance,d_gene,v_gene,j_gene,CDR3nt,CDR3aa
.,.,TRBV5-8,TRBJ1-1,TGTGCCAGCAGCTTAACGGGACGGGCAAACACTGAAGCTTTCTTT,CASSLTGRANTEAFF
.,.,TRBV5-1,TRBJ1-3,TGCGCCAGCAGCCGCCTGGGGGAAGGAAACACCATATATTTT,CASSRLGEGNTIYF
.,TRBD1,TRBV6-2/TRBV6-3,TRBJ1-2,TGTGCCAGCAGTTACTCGGGACAGGGGTATGGCTACACCTTC,CASSYSGQGYGYTF
.,.,TRBV6-5,TRBJ1-2,TGTGCCAGCAGTTACTCGTTACTGCAGATTAACTATGGCTACACCTTC,CASSYSLLQINYGYTF
few,.,TRBV2,TRBJ1-1,TGTGCCAGCAGCCGTACGAACACTGAAGCTTTCTTT,CASSRTNTEAFF
.,.,TRBV3-1/TRBV3-2,TRBJ2-7,TGTGCCAGCAGCCAAGTTTGGGGGGCCATGGCCTACGAGCAGTACTTC,CASSQVWGAMAYEQYF
.,.,TRBV27,TRBJ1-1,TGTGCCAGCAGTCCCTGGGGGGGGCTGGGGACTGAAGCTTTCTTT,CASSPWGGLGTEAFF
.,TRBD1,TRBV18,TRBJ2-7,TGTGCCAGCTCAGCAAACCATAGGGACAGCTCGAGAGGGCAGTACTTC,CASSANHRDSSRGQYF
.,TRBD1,TRBV19,TRBJ1-2,TGTGCCAGTAGTATAGACCACGGGACAGGGCCCACGAGGGGCTACACCTTC,CASSIDHGTGPTRGYTF
.,.,TRBV27,TRBJ1-1,TGTGCCAGCAGTTCGACGGTGAACACTGAAGCTTTCTTT,CASSSTVNTEAFF
.,TRBD1,TRBV7-2,TRBJ1-5,TGTGCCAGCAGCCCCGGGACAGGGGAAGGTCAGCCCCAGCATTTT,CASSPGTGEGQPQHF
.,.,TRBV27,TRBJ1-5,TGTGCCAGCAGTTCACGACAGGCCCTTGGCAATCAGCCCCAGCATTTT,CASSSRQALGNQPQHF
.,TRBD1,TRBV3-1/TRBV3-2,TRBJ1-2,TGTGCCAGCAGCCAGACAGGGTCGGGCTACACCTTC,CASSQTGSGYTF
.,.,TRBV19,TRBJ2-1,TGTGCCAGTAGTATCCTGGGGGCTGGTGAGCAGTTCTTC,CASSILGAGEQFF